A single sample gave rise to the 5 T cell receptor beta chains below, sequenced in a study of shared clonotypes between healthy human individuals. TCRdb's table, derived via immunoSEQ multiplex PCR, lists solely in-frame clones and lacks some. This sample has fewer than 850,000 clones, with 90% found just once. Sample: memory CD8+ T cells from PBMCs. Specified subset: CD45RO+ cells pooled with CCR7-negative TemRA cells. These receptors came from a young man in good health. Some clones in this sample may be carry-over from other donors' samples.

The V call is TRBV6-5, the J call TRBJ2-2; D is unclear. Germline V lookup: CDR1 MNHEY, CDR2 SVGAGI. V lost 0 bases to trimming and J lost 3 bases, with 5 bases between them. CDR3 length equals 14 residues. Here the CDR3 reads CASSYSADTGELFF. The CDR3 bases are TGTGCCAGCAGTTACTCGGCGGACACCGGGGAGCTGTTTTTT.

The chain employs TRBV21-1 and TRBJ1-2. TRBV21-1 is a recognized pseudogene. The CDR3 contains 17 residues. The CDR3 sequence is CASSRHPCGALLYGYTF. The DNA for the CDR3 is TGTGCCAGCAGCCGACACCCGTGCGGGGCCCTCCTCTATGGCTACACCTTC.

A remark on this clone: The junction does not match germline at one end; this may be a read error. The chain recombines TRBV7-9 with TRBJ2-7, with D perhaps TRBD1 (5 bases). CDR3 length: 16 amino acids. Germline V gives CDR1 SEHNR, CDR2 FQNEAQ (reference sequence). The DNA for the CDR3 is TGCGCCAGCAGCCGCATAGGGGCAGGGCGCTCCTACGAGCAGTACTTC. Amino acids: CASSRIGAGRSYEQYF.

V and J are TRBV28 and TRBJ2-5, with D maybe TRBD1 (5 bases). The CDR3 has 16 residues. The V gene lost 5 bases and the J gene lost 0 bases, with 16 bases spanning the gap. CDR1 is MDHEN and CDR2 is SYDVKM in the germline V gene. The CDR3 is CASSPDFGQDQETQYF. The CDR3 DNA sequence: TGTGCCAGCAGTCCAGATTTCGGACAAGACCAAGAGACCCAGTACTTC.

CDR3 amino acids: CASSPPRGGTEAFF. CDR3 sequence (DNA): TGTGCCAGCAGTCCTCCCCGGGGTGGCACTGAAGCTTTCTTT. The chain uses TRBV28 and TRBJ1-1; no clear D gene. The CDR3 is 14 residues long. Per the germline V gene, CDR1 is MDHEN and CDR2 is SYDVKM. Deletions cut 5 bases from V and 4 bases from J, with 14 bases between. Supplemented by reference TRBV28 and TRBJ1-1, the full variable domain reads DVKVTQSSRYLVKRTGEKVFLECVQDMDHENMFWYRQDPGLGLRLIYFSYDVKMKEKGDIPEGYSVSREKKERFSLILESASTNQTSMYLCASSPPRGGTEAFFGQGTRLTVV.